The 23 T cell receptor beta chains below were found in one sample sequenced in a study of shared clonotypes between healthy human individuals. Sequencing was performed with immunoSEQ multiplex PCR; in TCRdb, only in-frame clones are kept and a portion is missing. Of some 480,000 clones listed, roughly 85% were seen once; the top ten hold 10% to 15%. The sample was PBMCs. All receptors come from a woman aged 40 to 50 in good health. Some clones in this sample may be carry-over from other donors' samples.

A single count supports this clone. The V gene is TRBV4-3, the J gene TRBJ2-1; 10 bases are shared with TRBD2. The CDR3 has 18 residues. Germline V CDR1 and CDR2: LGHNA, YSLEER. V was pared by 4 bases and J by 8 bases, with 17 bases of the junction left unmatched. DNA for the CDR3: TGCGCCAGCAGCCTCCAAGGTCTTTCTAGCGGGAGCGACGATGAGCAGTTCTTC. It codes for CASSLQGLSSGSDDEQFF.

The chain combines TRBV19 with TRBJ2-5; 10 nucleotides match TRBD2. In germline, CDR1 is LNHDA, CDR2 SQIVND (reference sequence). The CDR3 contains 15 residues. V was pared by 2 bases and J by 2 bases, with 2 bases of the junction left unmatched. In DNA, the CDR3 is TGTGCCAGTAGTATACAAGCGGGAGGGCAAGAGACCCAGTACTTC. Its protein product is CASSIQAGGQETQYF.

The CDR3 nucleotides are TGTGCCACCAGCAGAGATAGAGCGGGACACTACGAGCAGTACTTC. Translation gives CATSRDRAGHYEQYF. The chain joins TRBV15 to TRBJ2-7; the D gene is possibly TRBD2 (7 bases). Looked up from germline, CDR1 is LNHNV and CDR2 is YYDKDF (reference sequence). The V end lost 0 bases, the J end lost 3 bases, and 12 bases lay between the germline ends. The CDR3 contains 15 residues.

This rearrangement joins TRBV7-6 to TRBJ2-2, with 10 bases matching TRBD2. From germline, CDR1 is SGHVS and CDR2 FNYEAQ. Losses at the gene ends were 4 bases for V and 4 bases for J; bases not matched to a gene: 18. This CDR3 contains 20 residues. The CDR3 loop is CASSSPGKTSGPTVTGELFF. As DNA, the CDR3 is TGTGCCAGCAGCTCACCCGGGAAGACTAGCGGGCCTACAGTCACCGGGGAGCTGTTTTTT.

This sequence joins TRBV2 and TRBJ1-5, with D tentatively TRBD1 (5 bases). CDR3 length: 16 residues. V was cut by 4 bases and J by 1 base, with 14 bases left in between. CDR1 is SNHLY and CDR2 is FYNNEI in the germline V gene. For the CDR3, the DNA is TGTGCCAGCAGTGGCCAGGGATGGGGGAGCAATCAGCCCCAGCATTTT. Its protein product is CASSGQGWGSNQPQHF.

This CDR3 reads CASSPRQGYEQYF. As DNA, the CDR3 is TGTGCCAGTAGTCCTAGACAGGGGTACGAGCAGTACTTC. This chain uses TRBV19 with TRBJ2-7, with TRBD1 identical over 8 bases. There are 13 residues in the CDR3. Germline CDR1 LNHDA, CDR2 SQIVND (reference sequence). V was pared by 5 bases and J by 4 bases, with 4 bases of the junction left unmatched.

Note on this clone: A far more abundant clone sits one base away, making this likely a read error. The chain joins TRBV30 to TRBJ1-1, with D unresolved. CDR1 is GTSNPN, CDR2 SVGIG, per germline (reference sequence). The ends were cut back, 3 bases at V and 6 bases at J, with 11 bases in the middle. The CDR3 runs to 12 residues. The CDR3 loop is CAWREARSEAFF. CDR3 nucleotides: TGTGCCTGGAGGGAGGCTCGCTCTGAAGCTTTCTTT.

This rearrangement joins TRBV4-2 to TRBJ1-2; 8 positions agree with TRBD1. J was trimmed by 8 bases and V by 0 bases; bases with no gene match: 5. This CDR3 contains 14 residues. Germline V CDR1 and CDR2: LGHNA, YNFKEQ. CDR3 protein: CASSQDPTGVGYTF. The CDR3 DNA sequence: TGTGCCAGCAGCCAAGATCCGACAGGGGTCGGCTACACCTTC.

This chain links TRBV9 with TRBJ2-2; the match to TRBD1 covers 7 bases. The J segment lost 1 base and the V segment lost 0 bases, leaving 3 bases of the junction unmatched. Germline V gene lookup returns CDR1 SGDLS and CDR2 YYNGEE. The CDR3 is 16 amino acids. This chain's CDR3 is CASSVGPGGNTGELFF. The CDR3 DNA sequence: TGTGCCAGCAGCGTAGGGCCAGGGGGGAACACCGGGGAGCTGTTTTTT.

The rearrangement links TRBV29-1 to TRBJ2-7; the match to TRBD1 covers 8 bases. V was pared by 4 bases and J by 1 base, with 6 bases of the junction left unmatched. The germline V gene encodes CDR1 SQVTM and CDR2 ANQGSEA. The CDR3 spans 14 residues. The CDR3 nucleotides read TGCAGCGTTGTCCCCGGGACAGGTTCCTACGAGCAGTACTTC. This gives the protein CSVVPGTGSYEQYF.

The CDR3 nucleotides are TGTGCCAGCAGCTCACAACTAGCGGGAGTTTACGAGCAGTACTTC. Translation: CASSSQLAGVYEQYF. The chain is built from TRBV7-9 and TRBJ2-7; TRBD2 matches 11 bases. The CDR3 has 15 amino acids. The germline V gene encodes CDR1 SEHNR and CDR2 FQNEAQ (reference sequence). V lost 4 bases, J lost 4 bases, and 6 bases stayed unmatched.

This sequence joins TRBV10-3 and TRBJ2-7; D may be TRBD1 (8 bases). CDR3 length equals 13 residues. V was pared by 10 bases and J by 3 bases, with 16 bases between. Germline assignment: CDR1 ENHRY and CDR2 SYGVKD. CDR3 sequence: CATWTGRDYEQYF. The DNA of the CDR3 is TGTGCCACCTGGACAGGGAGGGACTACGAGCAGTACTTC.

The V gene is TRBV28, the J gene TRBJ2-7, with TRBD2 matching over 15 bases. V was clipped by 6 bases and J by 6 bases; unmatched bases: 3. The CDR3 spans 14 residues. Germline CDR1 and CDR2: MDHEN and SYDVKM. CDR3 DNA sequence: TGTGCCAGCAGGGCGGGACTAGCGGGAGGCGAGCAGTACTTC. Its protein is CASRAGLAGGEQYF.

The rearrangement joins TRBV21-1 to TRBJ2-1; the table names TRBD2, a call not compared with the DNA. TRBV21-1 is a listed pseudogene. The CDR3 has 16 residues. CDR3 nucleotide sequence: TGTGCCAGCAGCAAAAGTGGGACTAGCGGACTAAATGAGCAGTTCTTC. Translation gives CASSKSGTSGLNEQFF.

The rearrangement links TRBV6-6 to TRBJ2-7; 8 nucleotides align to TRBD1. Trimming removed 0 bases from V and 7 bases from J; junction bases left unmatched: 5. The CDR3 is 14 residues long. CDR1 is MNHNY, CDR2 SVGAGI, per germline (reference sequence). CDR3 in DNA: TGTGCCAGCAGTTACTCGGACAGGGATCTGGAGCAGTACTTC. Translation: CASSYSDRDLEQYF.

V is TRBV5-4 and J is TRBJ2-3; D is perhaps TRBD1 (6 bases). Germline V gene sequence: CDR1 SGHNT, CDR2 YYREEE (reference sequence). The V and J ends lost 4 bases and 6 bases respectively, with 15 bases between them. The CDR3 sequence is 14 residues long. CDR3 region: CASSQGGAQDTQYF. CDR3 DNA sequence: TGTGCCAGCAGCCAAGGGGGAGCACAGGATACGCAGTATTTT.

V usage is TRBV28 and J usage is TRBJ2-4, with TRBD2 as a possible D gene (5 bases). CDR1 is MDHEN, CDR2 SYDVKM, per germline. V was trimmed by 9 bases and J by 1 base, leaving 10 bases between them. CDR3 length: 13 amino acids. DNA for the CDR3: TGTGCCAGTAACGGGGTTGCCAAAAACATTCAGTACTTC. Residues: CASNGVAKNIQYF.

The chain couples TRBV6-4 to TRBJ2-1; weak D call: TRBD1 (5 bases). The V end lost 2 bases, the J end lost 9 bases, and 8 bases lay between the germline ends. Germline V gene sequence: CDR1 MRHNA, CDR2 SNTAGT. This CDR3 is built from 12 residues. The CDR3 sequence: CASSDRGVEQFF. The DNA of the CDR3 is TGTGCCAGCAGTGACAGGGGTGTTGAGCAGTTCTTC.

This clone was seen a few times. The rearrangement joins TRBV25-1 to TRBJ2-7; 8 bases map to TRBD2. This CDR3 spans 14 amino acids. The junction had 5 bases not matched to a gene; V was cut back by 4 bases and J by 3 bases. Germline CDR1 and CDR2: MGHDK and SYGVNS. The CDR3 coding sequence is TGTGCCAGCAGTGCCCCCGGGGGGGTCTACGAGCAGTACTTC. Its translation is CASSAPGGVYEQYF.

For the CDR3, the DNA is TGTGCCAGCATGTCGGTGGGAGATACGCAGTATTTT. It specifies CASMSVGDTQYF. V is TRBV27 and J is TRBJ2-3; D remains unclear. Trimming left V 7 bases short and J 5 bases short, with 10 bases between. Germline V gene lookup returns CDR1 MNHEY and CDR2 SMNVEV (reference sequence). The CDR3 has 12 residues.

V gene TRBV19 combines with J gene TRBJ1-4, with TRBD1 as a possible D gene (5 bases). The CDR3 extends over 12 amino acids. Trimming cost V 6 bases and J 6 bases, with 8 bases left between them. The germline V gene has CDR1 LNHDA and CDR2 SQIVND (reference sequence). The DNA for the CDR3 is TGTGCCAGTAGCGGGGGGGATGAAAAACTGTTTTTT. As protein: CASSGGDEKLFF.

V usage is TRBV9 and J usage is TRBJ2-1; D ambiguous. The CDR3 length is 14 residues. Germline CDR1 SGDLS, CDR2 YYNGEE. Deletions cut 4 bases from V and 5 bases from J, with 13 bases between. Here the CDR3 reads CASSRATSHNEQFF. The CDR3 coding sequence is TGTGCCAGCAGCAGGGCCACGTCCCACAATGAGCAGTTCTTC.

V usage is TRBV5-1 and J usage is TRBJ2-3, with TRBD2 as a possible D gene (6 bases). Germline assignment: CDR1 SGHRS and CDR2 YFSETQ. Trimming left V 0 bases short and J 4 bases short, with 15 bases between. The CDR3 has 16 amino acids. CDR3 loop: CASSLGALERADTQYF. CDR3 DNA sequence: TGCGCCAGCAGCTTGGGGGCCTTGGAGCGGGCAGATACGCAGTATTTT.